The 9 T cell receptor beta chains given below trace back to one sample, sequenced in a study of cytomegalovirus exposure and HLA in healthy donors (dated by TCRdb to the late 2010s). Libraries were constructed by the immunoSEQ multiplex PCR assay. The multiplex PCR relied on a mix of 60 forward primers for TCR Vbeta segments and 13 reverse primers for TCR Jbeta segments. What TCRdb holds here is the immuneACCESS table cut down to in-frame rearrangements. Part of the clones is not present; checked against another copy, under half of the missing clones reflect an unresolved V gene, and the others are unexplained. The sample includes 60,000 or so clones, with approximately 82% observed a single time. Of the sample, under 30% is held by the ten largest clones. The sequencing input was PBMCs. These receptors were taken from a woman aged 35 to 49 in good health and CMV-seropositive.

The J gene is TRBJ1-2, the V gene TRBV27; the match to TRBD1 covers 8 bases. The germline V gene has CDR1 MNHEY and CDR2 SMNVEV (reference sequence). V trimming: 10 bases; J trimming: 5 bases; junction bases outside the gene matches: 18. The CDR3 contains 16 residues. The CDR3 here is CATSLTQGAQWYGYTF. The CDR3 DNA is TGTGCCACCAGCCTAACTCAGGGGGCGCAATGGTATGGCTACACCTTC.

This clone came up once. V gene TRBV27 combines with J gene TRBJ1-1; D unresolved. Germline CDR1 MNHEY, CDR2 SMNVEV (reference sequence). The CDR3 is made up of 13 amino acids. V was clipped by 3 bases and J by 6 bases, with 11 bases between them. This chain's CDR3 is CASSLISSPEAFF. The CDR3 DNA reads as TGTGCCAGCAGTTTGATTAGTAGCCCTGAAGCTTTCTTT.

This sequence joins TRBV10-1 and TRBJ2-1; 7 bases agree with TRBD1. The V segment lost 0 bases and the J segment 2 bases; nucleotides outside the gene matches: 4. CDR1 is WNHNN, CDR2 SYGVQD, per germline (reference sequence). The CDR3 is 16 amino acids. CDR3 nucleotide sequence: TGCGCCAGCAGTGAGTCGACAGGGAAAACCTACAATGAGCAGTTCTTC. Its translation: CASSESTGKTYNEQFF.

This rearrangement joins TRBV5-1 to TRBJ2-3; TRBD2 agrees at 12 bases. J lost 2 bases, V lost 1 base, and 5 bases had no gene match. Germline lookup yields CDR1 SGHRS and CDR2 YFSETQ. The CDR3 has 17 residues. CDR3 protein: CASSLLTSGGSTDTQYF. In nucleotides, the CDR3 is TGCGCCAGCAGCTTGCTTACTAGCGGGGGGTCCACAGATACGCAGTATTTT. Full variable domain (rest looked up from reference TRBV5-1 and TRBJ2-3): KAGVTQTPRYLIKTRGQQVTLSCSPISGHRSVSWYQQTPGQGLQFLFEYFSETQRNKGNFPGRFSGRQFSNSRSEMNVSTLELGDSALYLCASSLLTSGGSTDTQYFGPGTRLTVL.

For the CDR3, the DNA is TGTGCCAGCAGAACAGGGGGCAATGAGCAGTTCTTC. Its translation: CASRTGGNEQFF. The rearrangement links TRBV2 to TRBJ2-1; 8 bases map to TRBD1. The ends lost 6 bases at V and 6 bases at J; junction bases unmatched: 1. Germline loops: CDR1 SNHLY, CDR2 FYNNEI. This CDR3 has 12 amino acids.

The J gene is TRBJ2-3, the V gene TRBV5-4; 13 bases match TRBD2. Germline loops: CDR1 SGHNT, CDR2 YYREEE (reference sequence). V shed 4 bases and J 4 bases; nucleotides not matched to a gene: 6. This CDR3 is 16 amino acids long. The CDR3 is CASSERLAGGSDTQYF. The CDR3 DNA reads TGTGCCAGCAGCGAGCGACTAGCGGGGGGATCAGATACGCAGTATTTT.

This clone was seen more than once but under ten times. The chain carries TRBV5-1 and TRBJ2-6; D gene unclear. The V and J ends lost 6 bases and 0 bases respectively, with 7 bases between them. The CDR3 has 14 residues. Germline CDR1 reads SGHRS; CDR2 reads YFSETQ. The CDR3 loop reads CASKRISGANVLTF. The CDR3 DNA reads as TGCGCCAGCAAGAGGATCTCTGGGGCCAACGTCCTGACTTTC.

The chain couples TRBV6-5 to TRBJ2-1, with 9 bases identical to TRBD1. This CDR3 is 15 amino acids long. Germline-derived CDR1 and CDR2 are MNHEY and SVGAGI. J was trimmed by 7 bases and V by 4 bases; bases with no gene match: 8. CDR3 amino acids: CASSWKGQGANEQFF. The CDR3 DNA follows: TGTGCCAGCAGTTGGAAGGGACAGGGCGCTAATGAGCAGTTCTTC.

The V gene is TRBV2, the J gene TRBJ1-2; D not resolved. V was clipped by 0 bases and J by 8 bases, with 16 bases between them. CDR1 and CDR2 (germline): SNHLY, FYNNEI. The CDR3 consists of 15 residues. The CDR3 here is CASSEARWGPGGYTF. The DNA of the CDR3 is TGTGCCAGCAGTGAAGCGCGGTGGGGTCCGGGGGGCTACACCTTC.